The entry below describes one T cell receptor beta chain. The target antigen is unknown. The V segment lost 5 bases and the J segment 6 bases; nucleotides outside the gene matches: 5. The CDR3 loop spans 14 amino acids. This entry is derived from a study of response to subunit inactivated influenza vaccine. General study points: There was a suggestion from the authors that each seasonal influenza vaccination recruits few new T cells.

TCRdb re-analysed the RT-PCR reads in MiXCR, keeping a single row per CDR3 protein. The table has hundreds of thousands of distinct CDR3 sequences, 21% seen once. Sequencing used PBMCs from blood, obtained 21 months after vaccination. This sequence joins TRBV12-3 or TRBV12-4 and TRBJ2-7; 12 bases align to TRBD1. The sequence was collected from a man aged 45 to 75 who received an inactivated influenza vaccine. As DNA, the CDR3 is TGTGCCAGCAGTACGGGACAGGGGGCTGTCGAGCAGTACTTC. Translation: CASSTGQGAVEQYF.